The present T cell receptor (beta chain) was sequenced within a study of CD8+ T cells in alopecia areata. The CDR3 extends over 14 amino acids. Trimming removed 0 bases at V and 0 bases at J, with 4 bases between. In germline, CDR1 is SGHDT, CDR2 YYEEEE. This clone came up a few times. Extracted RNA was reverse transcribed, and the resulting cDNA served as sequencing template. TCRdb's table, derived via immunoSEQ multiplex PCR, lists solely in-frame clones and lacks some. Of some 190,000 clones listed, approximately 67% are singletons. This sample's treatment: oral pan-JAK inhibitor, 5-10 mg twice daily.

The source is a human donor with alopecia areata. Sequencing used CD4+ T cells sorted from blood, obtained at approximately week 42, from a patient treated with tofacitinib. The rearrangement joins TRBV5-6 to TRBJ1-5; D remains ambiguous. The CDR3 DNA reads TGTGCCAGCAGCTTGGCGGGTAGCAATCAGCCCCAGCATTTT. This translates into CASSLAGSNQPQHF.